This entry lists 25 T cell receptor beta chains sequenced from one sample in a study of blood T cell repertoires in COVID-19. Measured with immunoSEQ multiplex PCR; TCRdb has only the in-frame clones, and not every one. The sample holds about 380,000 clones, 70% to 85% seen once. The sample comprised peripheral blood. Source of these receptors: a human donor with acute or convalescent COVID-19. The donor label of this sample is uncertain.

The gene calls are TRBV19 and TRBJ1-3; the D gene is possibly TRBD1 (5 bases). Germline V gives CDR1 LNHDA, CDR2 SQIVND (reference sequence). V lost 3 bases to trimming and J lost 4 bases, with 7 bases between them. The CDR3 has 13 residues. CDR3 loop: CASSIDRGNTIYF. In DNA form, the CDR3 reads TGTGCCAGTAGTATTGACAGAGGAAACACCATATATTTT.

The count of this clone is one. The J gene is TRBJ1-1, the V gene TRBV18; D uncertain. CDR3 length equals 21 residues. V lost 0 bases and J lost 8, with 34 bases in between. Germline CDR1 KGHSH, CDR2 LQKENI. The CDR3 is CASSPPNRRQRLFLNSSEAFF. The DNA of the CDR3 is TGTGCCAGCTCACCACCTAATAGGAGGCAAAGGTTATTTCTAAACTCCTCCGAAGCTTTCTTT.

The rearrangement joins TRBV9 to TRBJ1-4; no clear D gene. CDR3 length equals 12 residues. V dropped 3 bases and J dropped 7 bases, with 7 bases sitting between them. Germline CDR1 and CDR2: SGDLS and YYNGEE. In DNA form, the CDR3 reads TGTGCCAGCAGCGACCTCAGTGAAAAACTGTTTTTT. This codes for CASSDLSEKLFF.

The chain links TRBV6-5 to TRBJ2-3, with 10 positions matching TRBD2. Germline assignment: CDR1 MNHEY and CDR2 SVGAGI. J gave up 4 bases and V 6 bases, and 7 bases lay outside the gene matches. The CDR3 consists of 15 residues. The CDR3 DNA sequence: TGTGCCAGCAGCAGAGCGGGGGGGCTGGCAGATACGCAGTATTTT. Translation gives CASSRAGGLADTQYF.

V gene TRBV2 combines with J gene TRBJ2-7, with D possibly matching TRBD2 (6 bases). The V gene lost 8 bases and the J gene lost 4 bases, with 6 bases spanning the gap. Germline V CDR1 and CDR2: SNHLY, FYNNEI. CDR3 length equals 10 residues. The CDR3 DNA reads TGTGCCAGCGGGAGGTACGAGCAGTACTTC. Translation: CASGRYEQYF.

The rearrangement uses TRBV7-9 and TRBJ1-1; 7 bases align to TRBD1. Germline lookup yields CDR1 SEHNR and CDR2 FQNEAQ (reference sequence). The CDR3 is made up of 16 amino acids. V shed 4 bases, J shed 1 base, and the junction held 9 bases outside the gene matches. The DNA for the CDR3 is TGTGCCAGCAGCTATCCAACACAGGGGTGGAACACTGAAGCTTTCTTT. It specifies CASSYPTQGWNTEAFF.

V usage is TRBV6-5 and J usage is TRBJ1-5; D perhaps matches TRBD1 (6 bases). Trimming left V 6 bases short and J 5 bases short, with 11 bases between. The V gene's germline CDR1 is MNHEY and CDR2 SVGAGI. The CDR3 extends over 13 amino acids. The CDR3: CASSSGEHQPQHF. The CDR3 DNA is TGTGCCAGCAGCTCAGGGGAGCATCAGCCCCAGCATTTT.

This chain links TRBV19 with TRBJ2-7; TRBD1 matches at 8 bases. Germline values: CDR1 LNHDA, CDR2 SQIVND (reference sequence). Trimming cost V 5 bases and J 6 bases; bases outside gene matches: 12. This CDR3 is 15 amino acids long. Written as DNA, the CDR3 is TGTGCCAGTAGTTGGGATGGCCAGGGGGCTGCCGAGCAGTACTTC. Translated, it gives CASSWDGQGAAEQYF.

The J gene is TRBJ1-5, the V gene TRBV28, with D hard to call. Deletions cut 7 bases from V and 0 bases from J, with 10 bases between. The V gene's germline CDR1 is MDHEN and CDR2 SYDVKM. The CDR3 is made up of 14 amino acids. For the CDR3, the DNA is TGTGCCAGCATTGAGGGCAATAGCAATCAGCCCCAGCATTTT. It specifies CASIEGNSNQPQHF.

DNA of the CDR3: TGTGCCAGCAGAACTGCGTGGGAGGGAACTGAAGCTTTCTTT. Its translation is CASRTAWEGTEAFF. The chain links TRBV3-1 (or the pseudogene TRBV3-2) to TRBJ1-1; no clear D gene. The CDR3 totals 14 residues. Trimming cost V 6 bases and J 5 bases, with 16 bases left between them. Germline-derived CDR1 and CDR2 are LGHDT and YNNKEL (reference sequence).

The chain has TRBV18 and TRBJ2-7; D is possibly TRBD2 (6 bases). Trimming took 2 bases from V and 7 from J, leaving 15 bases between them. Per the germline V gene, CDR1 is KGHSH and CDR2 is LQKENI. The CDR3 extends over 14 amino acids. CDR3 bases: TGTGCCAGCTCACCAACGGGACTGCCTTTTGAGCAGTACTTC. It yields the protein CASSPTGLPFEQYF.

This sequence joins TRBV27 and TRBJ1-2; no definite D call. Germline V gives CDR1 MNHEY, CDR2 SMNVEV (reference sequence). Trimming took 6 bases from V and 7 from J, leaving 12 bases between them. CDR3 length: 12 amino acids. The CDR3 is CASRDRGGGYTF. The DNA for the CDR3 is TGTGCCAGCAGGGATAGAGGTGGTGGCTACACCTTC.

This chain connects TRBV6-1 to TRBJ2-1; maybe TRBD2 (6 bases). Germline CDR1 reads MNHNS; CDR2 reads SASEGT. Trimming took off 0 bases at V and 0 bases at J, with 9 bases between the two ends. This CDR3 region has 16 residues. The CDR3 loop reads CASSEAVGGSYNEQFF. CDR3 sequence (DNA): TGTGCCAGCAGTGAAGCGGTGGGGGGCTCCTACAATGAGCAGTTCTTC.

The gene calls are TRBV29-1 and TRBJ2-1; 11 bases are shared with TRBD2. The CDR3 runs 14 residues. The V gene end was trimmed by 5 bases and the J gene end by 6 bases; junction bases not matched to a gene: 6. The germline CDR1 and CDR2 sequences are SQVTM and ANQGSEA. The CDR3 region is CSVTGTSGLNEQFF. The CDR3 DNA reads as TGCAGCGTTACCGGGACTAGCGGACTCAATGAGCAGTTCTTC.

Only one count was recorded for this clone. CDR3 sequence reads: CASSPEGATNEKLFF. The CDR3 DNA follows: TGTGCCAGCAGTCCCGAGGGCGCAACTAATGAAAAACTGTTTTTT. The chain recombines TRBV6-5 with TRBJ1-4; the D is unclear. Trimming took 5 bases from V and 0 from J, leaving 10 bases between them. This CDR3 has 15 residues. Per germline, CDR1 MNHEY and CDR2 SVGAGI.

CDR3 coding DNA: TGTGCCAGCAGTTCCCGGGGGGGGAACACTGAAGCTTTCTTT. It codes for CASSSRGGNTEAFF. The V call is TRBV6-5, the J call TRBJ1-1, with D possibly being TRBD1 (5 bases). Germline V CDR1 and CDR2: MNHEY, SVGAGI. This CDR3 is 14 amino acids long. The V and J ends lost 4 bases and 1 base respectively, with 10 bases between them.

The chain carries TRBV10-3 and TRBJ1-1; a weak D match, TRBD1 (6 bases). V was cut by 8 bases and J by 2 bases, with 12 bases left in between. This CDR3 has 13 residues. Germline assignment: CDR1 ENHRY and CDR2 SYGVKD. CDR3 protein: CAIEGHLNTEAFF. Written as DNA, the CDR3 is TGTGCCATCGAGGGACACCTTAACACTGAAGCTTTCTTT.

This chain uses TRBV6-1 with TRBJ1-6; D is perhaps TRBD1 (5 bases). Germline CDR1 MNHNS, CDR2 SASEGT. The V end was cut by 3 bases, the J end by 7 bases, with 10 bases between. The CDR3 consists of 14 residues. CDR3 coding DNA: TGTGCCAGCAGTGACGGACGGGGGAATTCACCCCTCCACTTT. Protein: CASSDGRGNSPLHF.

This chain connects TRBV19 to TRBJ1-1; no definite D call. Germline V gene lookup returns CDR1 LNHDA and CDR2 SQIVND (reference sequence). This CDR3 has 16 amino acids. Trimming stripped 6 bases from V and 2 bases from J, with 19 bases between. The CDR3 loop is CASSILAGEINTEAFF. The CDR3 nucleotides read TGTGCCAGTAGCATTTTAGCGGGTGAGATAAACACTGAAGCTTTCTTT. Full variable domain (outside the CDR3, taken from reference TRBV19 and TRBJ1-1): DGGITQSPKYLFRKEGQNVTLSCEQNLNHDAMYWYRQDPGQGLRLIYYSQIVNDFQKGDIAEGYSVSREKKESFPLTVTSAQKNPTAFYLCASSILAGEINTEAFFGQGTRLTVV.

The count of this clone is one. The chain has TRBV15 and TRBJ2-3, with 11 bases fitting TRBD2. Per germline, CDR1 LNHNV and CDR2 YYDKDF (reference sequence). The CDR3 runs 15 residues. V gave up 5 bases and J gave up 6 bases; unmatched junction bases: 7. This CDR3 is CATSGRLAGIDTQYF. CDR3 DNA sequence: TGTGCCACCAGCGGCCGACTAGCGGGGATCGATACGCAGTATTTT.

The V call is TRBV10-3, the J call TRBJ2-7, with D possibly matching TRBD2 (6 bases). CDR3 length: 14 residues. In germline, CDR1 is ENHRY, CDR2 SYGVKD. Trimming took off 0 bases at V and 6 bases at J, with 12 bases between the two ends. The CDR3, as DNA: TGTGCCATCAGTGAGTCTCAATCGCGGGGCGAGCAGTACTTC. Its translation: CAISESQSRGEQYF.

The CDR3 sequence is CAISDRAGNTEAFF. DNA for the CDR3: TGTGCCATCAGTGACAGGGCCGGGAACACTGAAGCTTTCTTT. The V call is TRBV10-3, the J call TRBJ1-1; tentatively, D is TRBD1 (5 bases). V dropped 3 bases and J dropped 1 base, with 9 bases sitting between them. The CDR3 contains 14 residues. The germline CDR1 and CDR2 sequences are ENHRY and SYGVKD.

V and J are TRBV2 and TRBJ1-2; tentatively, D is TRBD1 (5 bases). CDR3 length equals 12 residues. Deletions cut 4 bases from V and 6 bases from J, with 9 bases between. Germline CDR1 SNHLY, CDR2 FYNNEI. The CDR3 here is CASSAQGDGYTF. The CDR3 DNA reads TGTGCCAGCAGTGCTCAGGGCGATGGCTACACCTTC.

This rearrangement joins TRBV6-2 or TRBV6-3 to TRBJ1-5, with D unresolved. CDR3 length: 16 amino acids. V lost 0 bases and J lost 2, with 11 bases in between. In germline, CDR1 is MNHEY, CDR2 SVGEGT. The CDR3 sequence: CASSYSARRGNQPQHF. The CDR3 bases are TGTGCCAGCAGTTACTCGGCCAGGCGAGGCAATCAGCCCCAGCATTTT.

The chain links TRBV19 to TRBJ2-3; tentative D call: TRBD1 (5 bases). The CDR3 loop spans 14 amino acids. Germline V gives CDR1 LNHDA, CDR2 SQIVND (reference sequence). The V end lost 3 bases, the J end lost 8 bases, and 15 bases lay between the germline ends. DNA for the CDR3: TGTGCCAGTAGTATTTCCCCAGGTCAGGGTACGCAGTATTTT. This encodes CASSISPGQGTQYF.